These 8 T cell receptor beta chains share one sample of origin, sequenced in a study of cytotoxic CD8 clonotypes in ibrutinib-treated CLL. The table came from immunoSEQ multiplex PCR; TCRdb's copy has only in-frame clones and leaves some out. This sample yields about 43,000 clones, of which about two thirds are seen a single time; 9.5% to 15% belongs to the top ten. The specimen comprised PBMCs, sampled after 12 months of ibrutinib treatment. The receptors come from a human donor with chronic lymphocytic leukemia.

The chain is built from TRBV27 and TRBJ1-4, with TRBD1 as a possible D gene (5 bases). Germline CDR1 MNHEY, CDR2 SMNVEV (reference sequence). This CDR3 region has 13 residues. The V end lost 3 bases, the J end lost 7 bases, and 9 bases lay between the germline ends. CDR3 bases: TGTGCCAGCAGTTTTTCAGGGTTTGAAAAACTGTTTTTT. Its translation is CASSFSGFEKLFF.

The gene calls are TRBV18 and TRBJ2-7, with a possible D match to TRBD1 (5 bases). The CDR3 totals 12 residues. V gave up 3 bases and J gave up 5 bases, with 8 bases separating them. Germline V gives CDR1 KGHSH, CDR2 LQKENI. CDR3 DNA: TGTGCCAGCTCACCCCAGGGAAACGAGCAGTACTTC. The encoded protein is CASSPQGNEQYF.

The CDR3 DNA is TGTGCCAGCAGCTTAGGGGGGACAGGGGTTAATTCACCCCTCCACTTT. The encoded protein is CASSLGGTGVNSPLHF. The chain couples TRBV7-9 to TRBJ1-6; 10 bases match TRBD1. V was pared by 1 base and J by 6 bases, with 3 bases of the junction left unmatched. The CDR3 totals 16 residues. Germline loops: CDR1 SEHNR, CDR2 FQNEAQ (reference sequence). The full variable domain, its missing parts supplied by reference TRBV7-9 and TRBJ1-6, is DTGVSQNPRHKITKRGQNVTFRCDPISEHNRLYWYRQTLGQGPEFLTYFQNEAQLEKSRLLSDRFSAERPKGSFSTLEIQRTEQGDSAMYLCASSLGGTGVNSPLHFGNGTRLTVT.

J is TRBJ1-2 and V is TRBV18, with unresolved D. V shed 2 bases and J shed 4 bases, with 11 bases lying between them. From germline, CDR1 is KGHSH and CDR2 LQKENI. CDR3 length: 14 residues. The DNA of the CDR3 is TGTGCCAGCTCACCAGGGTTGAAGGGCTATGGCTACACCTTC. Translated: CASSPGLKGYGYTF. Drawing the rest from reference TRBV18 and TRBJ1-2, the complete variable domain is NAGVMQNPRHLVRRRGQEARLRCSPMKGHSHVYWYRQLPEEGLKFMVYLQKENIIDESGMPKERFSAEFPKEGPSILRIQQVVRGDSAAYFCASSPGLKGYGYTFGSGTRLTVV.

The CDR3 is CASKGANTGELFF. CDR3 nucleotide sequence: TGTGCCAGCAAAGGAGCGAACACCGGGGAGCTGTTTTTT. The genes are TRBV5-4 and TRBJ2-2, with D unclear. V shed 6 bases and J shed 0 bases, with 6 bases lying between them. CDR3 size: 13 residues. Germline V gene lookup returns CDR1 SGHNT and CDR2 YYREEE (reference sequence).

The chain recombines TRBV29-1 with TRBJ2-1; D is unclear. The V end was cut by 4 bases, the J end by 0 bases, with 7 bases between. Germline V gene sequence: CDR1 SQVTM, CDR2 ANQGSEA. The CDR3 is 13 amino acids. In DNA form, the CDR3 reads TGCAGCGTTGCTCCATCCTCCTACAATGAGCAGTTCTTC. Amino acid sequence: CSVAPSSYNEQFF.

This rearrangement joins TRBV7-9 to TRBJ2-1; 12 bases are a match to TRBD2. CDR1 is SEHNR and CDR2 is FQNEAQ in the germline V gene (reference sequence). J gave up 7 bases and V 5 bases, and 9 bases lay outside the gene matches. CDR3 length equals 16 residues. CDR3 sequence: CASSPILAGGPNEQFF. CDR3 DNA sequence: TGTGCCAGCAGCCCCATCCTAGCGGGGGGGCCGAATGAGCAGTTCTTC. The variable domain in full, completed from reference TRBV7-9 and TRBJ2-1, reads DTGVSQNPRHKITKRGQNVTFRCDPISEHNRLYWYRQTLGQGPEFLTYFQNEAQLEKSRLLSDRFSAERPKGSFSTLEIQRTEQGDSAMYLCASSPILAGGPNEQFFGPGTRLTVL.

The chain uses TRBV11-1 and TRBJ2-5, with a possible D match to TRBD1 (5 bases). Germline V gene lookup returns CDR1 SGHAT and CDR2 FQDESV (reference sequence). Trimming shortened V by 10 bases and J by 1 base, and 13 bases separated the two germline ends. The CDR3 is 13 residues long. Written as DNA, the CDR3 is TGTGCCACCCAAAGGGGCCCCCAAGAGACCCAGTACTTC. Amino acids: CATQRGPQETQYF. Together with reference TRBV11-1 and TRBJ2-5, the CDR3 gives the full variable domain: EAEVAQSPRYKITEKSQAVAFWCDPISGHATLYWYRQILGQGPELLVQFQDESVVDDSQLPKDRFSAERLKGVDSTLKIQPAELGDSAMYLCATQRGPQETQYFGPGTRLLVL.